A selection of T cell receptor beta chains follows, all from one sample in a study of Ad26.COV2.S vaccination and SARS-CoV-2 variants. This table comes from immunoSEQ multiplex PCR, and its TCRdb copy is limited to in-frame clones, with some not included. The data contain 430,000 or so clones, 75% to 95% of them singletons. The sequencing used peripheral blood, collected in a trial of Ad26.COV2.S vaccine versus placebo. All receptors derive from a person aged 18-60 years who received the Ad26.COV2.S COVID-19 vaccine or a placebo. Both conserved end residues are part of each CDR3. A D gene is named only where the DNA matches it firmly. Size is omitted from some rows. Given values are once, few, many or a class for expanded clones.

D gene	V gene	J gene	clone size	CDR3 DNA	CDR3 protein
-	TRBV11-2	TRBJ2-1	-	TGTGCCAGCAGCTTAGAAGTGGCCCCCGCCTACAATGAGCAGTTCTTC	CASSLEVAPAYNEQFF
TRBD1	TRBV11-2	TRBJ1-1	-	TGTGCCAGCAGCCCCCGACAGGGGGCTCCTGAAGCTTTCTTT	CASSPRQGAPEAFF
-	TRBV21-1	TRBJ1-4	-	TGTGCCAGCAGCCCCCGTTTCCTTGACAAGGGTATCCTTGCAACTAATGAAAAACTGTTTTTT	CASSPRFLDKGILATNEKLFF
TRBD1	TRBV7-9	TRBJ1-4	-	TGTGCCAGCAGCGGATGGAGGACAGGCGCGAATGAAAAACTGTTTTTT	CASSGWRTGANEKLFF
-	TRBV6-5	TRBJ2-7	-	TGTGCCACCGGAGACTGGAACTACGAGCAGTACTTC	CATGDWNYEQYF
-	TRBV11-3	TRBJ2-1	-	TGTGCCAGCAGTCAGATCGACGCGGGAAATGAGCAGTTCTTC	CASSQIDAGNEQFF
-	TRBV13	TRBJ2-7	-	TGTGCCAGCAGTGCCTTGACCGGATCGATCTACTACGAGCAGTACTTC	CASSALTGSIYYEQYF
-	TRBV4-1	TRBJ2-1	few	TGCGCCAGCAGCCAAGAGACCCACCGGGGAGATGAGCAGTTCTTC	CASSQETHRGDEQFF
TRBD1	TRBV28	TRBJ1-2	-	TGTGCCAGCGACAGGGGGCGCGACTACTATGGCTACACCTTC	CASDRGRDYYGYTF
-	TRBV10-3	TRBJ2-1	-	TGTGCCATCAGAGCCGGGACGGATGCCCTCTATGAGCAGTTCTTC	CAIRAGTDALYEQFF
TRBD1	TRBV30	TRBJ1-5	-	TGTGCCTGGAGTTTAGGACAGGCCAGCAATCAGCCCCAGCATTTT	CAWSLGQASNQPQHF
TRBD1	TRBV7-9	TRBJ2-7	-	TGTGCCAGCAGCGATTTTACCGGGACAGGGATCTACGAGCAGTACTTC	CASSDFTGTGIYEQYF
-	TRBV9	TRBJ2-6	-	TGTGCCAGCAGCCCCGGTACAGGGTTTGGTGGGGCCAACGTCCTGACTTTC	CASSPGTGFGGANVLTF
TRBD2	TRBV6-5	TRBJ2-7	-	TGTGCCAGCAGTTACTCGAGGGCGGGGGCCTACGAGCAGTACTTC	CASSYSRAGAYEQYF